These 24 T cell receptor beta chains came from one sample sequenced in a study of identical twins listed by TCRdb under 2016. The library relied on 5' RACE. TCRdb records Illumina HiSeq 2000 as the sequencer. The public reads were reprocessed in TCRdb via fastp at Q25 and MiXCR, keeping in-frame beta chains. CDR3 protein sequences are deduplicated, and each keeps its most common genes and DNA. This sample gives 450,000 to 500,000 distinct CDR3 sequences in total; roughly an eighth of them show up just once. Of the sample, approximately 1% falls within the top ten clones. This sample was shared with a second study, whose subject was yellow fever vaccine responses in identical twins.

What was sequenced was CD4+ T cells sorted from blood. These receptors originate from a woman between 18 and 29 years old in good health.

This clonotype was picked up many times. Written as DNA, the CDR3 is TGTGCCAGCCGGTTCTGGACAGGGCCCACAGATACGCAGTATTTT. Protein: CASRFWTGPTDTQYF. The chain joins TRBV7-2 to TRBJ2-3; 8 nucleotides align to TRBD1. V trimming: 8 bases; J trimming: 2 bases; junction bases outside the gene matches: 9. Germline V gene lookup returns CDR1 SGHTA and CDR2 FQGNSA. The CDR3 consists of 15 residues.

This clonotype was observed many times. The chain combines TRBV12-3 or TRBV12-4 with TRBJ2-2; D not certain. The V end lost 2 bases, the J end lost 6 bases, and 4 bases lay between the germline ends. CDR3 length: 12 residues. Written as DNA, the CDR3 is TGTGCCAGCAGTTTACAGGCCGGGGAGCTGTTTTTT. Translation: CASSLQAGELFF.

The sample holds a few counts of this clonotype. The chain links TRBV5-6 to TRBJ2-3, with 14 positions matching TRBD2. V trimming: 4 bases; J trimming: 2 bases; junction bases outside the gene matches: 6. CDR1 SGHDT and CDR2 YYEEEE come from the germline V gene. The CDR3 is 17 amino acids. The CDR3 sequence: CASSTRLAGGFTDTQYF. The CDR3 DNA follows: TGTGCCAGCAGCACGCGACTAGCGGGGGGGTTCACAGATACGCAGTATTTT. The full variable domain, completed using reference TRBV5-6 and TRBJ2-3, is DAGVTQSPTHLIKTRGQQVTLRCSPKSGHDTVSWYQQALGQGPQFIFQYYEEEERQRGNFPDRFSGHQFPNYSSELNVNALLLGDSALYLCASSTRLAGGFTDTQYFGPGTRLTVL.

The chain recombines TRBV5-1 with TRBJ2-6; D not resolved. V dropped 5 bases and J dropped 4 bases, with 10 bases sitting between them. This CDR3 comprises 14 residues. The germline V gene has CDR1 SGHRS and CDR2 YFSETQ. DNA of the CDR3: TGCGCCAGCAGGGGCGGCGCCGGGGCCAACGTCCTGACTTTC. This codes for CASRGGAGANVLTF.

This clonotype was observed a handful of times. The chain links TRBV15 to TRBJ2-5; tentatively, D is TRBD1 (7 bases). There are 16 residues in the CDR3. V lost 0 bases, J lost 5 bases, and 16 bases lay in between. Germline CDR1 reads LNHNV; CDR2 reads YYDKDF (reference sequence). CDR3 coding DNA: TGTGCCACCAGCAGAGATACTCAGGGGGGATTGGAGACCCAGTACTTC. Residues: CATSRDTQGGLETQYF. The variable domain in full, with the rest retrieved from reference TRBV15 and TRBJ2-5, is DAMVIQNPRYQVTQFGKPVTLSCSQTLNHNVMYWYQQKSSQAPKLLFHYYDKDFNNEADTPDNFQSRRPNTSFCFLDIRSPGLGDTAMYLCATSRDTQGGLETQYFGPGTRLLVL.

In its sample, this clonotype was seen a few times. In DNA, the CDR3 is TGTGCCAGCAGCGGAAGACCGTTGGGCCGCAACTATGGCTACACCTTC. This gives the protein CASSGRPLGRNYGYTF. V usage is TRBV5-6 and J usage is TRBJ1-2; D is uncertain. Trimming took 4 bases from V and 2 from J, leaving 18 bases between them. This CDR3 is built from 16 residues. Germline CDR1 and CDR2: SGHDT and YYEEEE.

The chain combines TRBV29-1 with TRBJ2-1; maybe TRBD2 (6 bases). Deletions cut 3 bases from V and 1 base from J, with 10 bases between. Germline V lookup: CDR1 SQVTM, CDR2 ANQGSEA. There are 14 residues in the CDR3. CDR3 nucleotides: TGCAGCGTTGAGGGGGGAAGTTCCTACAATGAGCAGTTCTTC. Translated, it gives CSVEGGSSYNEQFF.

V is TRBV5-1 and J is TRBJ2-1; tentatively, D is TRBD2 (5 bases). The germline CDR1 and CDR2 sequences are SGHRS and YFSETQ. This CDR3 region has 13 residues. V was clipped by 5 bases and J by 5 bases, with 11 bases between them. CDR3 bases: TGCGCCAGCAGTAGGGAGAGACACAATGAGCAGTTCTTC. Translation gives CASSRERHNEQFF.

Here the CDR3 reads CASSVTGQGGNEQFF. The CDR3 DNA sequence: TGTGCCAGCAGCGTGACGGGACAGGGGGGCAATGAGCAGTTCTTC. The J gene is TRBJ2-1, the V gene TRBV9; TRBD1 agrees at 11 bases. V dropped 2 bases and J dropped 6; count of bases not matched to a gene: 4. The germline gives CDR1 SGDLS, CDR2 YYNGEE. This CDR3 has 15 residues.

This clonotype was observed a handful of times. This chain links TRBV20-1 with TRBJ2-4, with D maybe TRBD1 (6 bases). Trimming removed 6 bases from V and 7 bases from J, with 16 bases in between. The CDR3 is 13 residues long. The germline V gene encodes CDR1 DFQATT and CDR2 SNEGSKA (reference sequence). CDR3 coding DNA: TGCAGTGCCCCGGACAGCTCAGGGAACATTCAGTACTTC. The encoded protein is CSAPDSSGNIQYF.

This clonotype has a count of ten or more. In DNA form, the CDR3 reads TGTGCCAGCAGTTCTAGAGGCGGGGCCGTCGAGACCCAGTACTTC. It encodes CASSSRGGAVETQYF. J is TRBJ2-5 and V is TRBV7-8; TRBD2 is a possible D gene (6 bases). V lost 6 bases to trimming and J lost 5 bases, with 19 bases between them. Per the germline V gene, CDR1 is SGHVS and CDR2 is FQNEAQ. This CDR3 region has 15 residues.

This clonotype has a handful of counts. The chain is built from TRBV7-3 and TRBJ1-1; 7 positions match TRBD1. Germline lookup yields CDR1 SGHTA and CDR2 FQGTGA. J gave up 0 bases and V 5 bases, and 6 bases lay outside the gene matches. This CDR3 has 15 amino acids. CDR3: CASSRDSWMNTEAFF. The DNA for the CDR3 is TGTGCCAGCAGCCGGGACAGTTGGATGAACACTGAAGCTTTCTTT.

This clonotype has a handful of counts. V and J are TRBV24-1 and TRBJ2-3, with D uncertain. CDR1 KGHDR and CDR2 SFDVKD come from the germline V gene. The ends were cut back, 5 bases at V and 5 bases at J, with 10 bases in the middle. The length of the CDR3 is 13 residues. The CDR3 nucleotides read TGTGCCACCAGTGGGGCGTGGGGAGATACGCAGTATTTT. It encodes CATSGAWGDTQYF.

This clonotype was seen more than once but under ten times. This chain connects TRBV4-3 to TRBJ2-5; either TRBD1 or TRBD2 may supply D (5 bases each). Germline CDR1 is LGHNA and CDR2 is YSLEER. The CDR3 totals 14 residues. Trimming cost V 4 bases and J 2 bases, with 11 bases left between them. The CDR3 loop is CASSLRDGQETQYF. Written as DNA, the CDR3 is TGCGCCAGCAGCCTCCGGGACGGACAAGAGACCCAGTACTTC.

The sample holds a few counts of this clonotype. The CDR3 DNA follows: TGTGCCAGCAGCCTGCGACAGGGCTGGGAGACCCAGTACTTC. Its translation: CASSLRQGWETQYF. J is TRBJ2-5 and V is TRBV3-1, with TRBD1 matching over 7 bases. Germline V gene data show CDR1 as LGHDT and CDR2 as YNNKEL (reference sequence). V was pared by 4 bases and J by 5 bases, with 7 bases of the junction left unmatched. This CDR3 has 14 residues.

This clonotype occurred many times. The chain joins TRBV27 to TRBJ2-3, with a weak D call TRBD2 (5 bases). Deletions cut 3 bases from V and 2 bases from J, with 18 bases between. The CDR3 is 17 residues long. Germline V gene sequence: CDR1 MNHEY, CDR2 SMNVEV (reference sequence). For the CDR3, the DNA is TGTGCCAGCAGTTTGAGGGCCCGCGCGGGCCTCACAGATACGCAGTATTTT. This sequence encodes CASSLRARAGLTDTQYF.

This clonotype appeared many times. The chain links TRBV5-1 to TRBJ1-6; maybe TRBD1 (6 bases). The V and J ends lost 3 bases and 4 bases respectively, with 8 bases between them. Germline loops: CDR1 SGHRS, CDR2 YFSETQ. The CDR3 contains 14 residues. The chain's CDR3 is CASSSDSYNSPLHF. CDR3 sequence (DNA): TGCGCCAGCAGCTCGGACAGTTATAATTCACCCCTCCACTTT.

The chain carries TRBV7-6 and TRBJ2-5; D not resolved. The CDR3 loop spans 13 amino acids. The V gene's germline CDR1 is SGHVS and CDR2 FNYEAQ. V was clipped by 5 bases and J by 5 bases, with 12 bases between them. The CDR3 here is CASSPLFGETQYF. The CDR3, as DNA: TGTGCCAGCAGCCCCCTCTTCGGGGAGACCCAGTACTTC.

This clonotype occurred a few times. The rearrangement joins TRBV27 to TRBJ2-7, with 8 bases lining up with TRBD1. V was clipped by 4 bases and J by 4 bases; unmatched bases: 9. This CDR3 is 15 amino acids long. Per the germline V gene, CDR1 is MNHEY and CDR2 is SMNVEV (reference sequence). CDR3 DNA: TGTGCCAGCAGTTCAATCGGGACAGGAACTTACGAGCAGTACTTC. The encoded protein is CASSSIGTGTYEQYF.

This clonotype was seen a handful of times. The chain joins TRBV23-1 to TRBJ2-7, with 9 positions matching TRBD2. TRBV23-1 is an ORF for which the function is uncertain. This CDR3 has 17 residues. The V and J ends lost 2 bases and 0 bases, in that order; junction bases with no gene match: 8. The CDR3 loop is CASSQPSGALYSYEQYF. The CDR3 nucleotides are TGCGCCAGCAGTCAACCTAGCGGGGCCCTTTACTCCTACGAGCAGTACTTC.

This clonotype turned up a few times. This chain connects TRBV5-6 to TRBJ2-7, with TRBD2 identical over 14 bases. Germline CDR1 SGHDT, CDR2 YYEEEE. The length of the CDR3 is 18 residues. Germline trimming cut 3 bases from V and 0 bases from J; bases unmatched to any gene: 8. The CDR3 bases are TGTGCCAGCAGCTCGCCGGGACTAGCGGGAGCCAACTCCTACGAGCAGTACTTC. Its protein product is CASSSPGLAGANSYEQYF.

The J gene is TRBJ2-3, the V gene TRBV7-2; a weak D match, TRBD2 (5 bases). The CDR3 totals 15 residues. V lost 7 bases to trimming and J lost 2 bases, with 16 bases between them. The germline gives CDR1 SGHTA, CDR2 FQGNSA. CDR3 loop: CASTPSGVSTDTQYF. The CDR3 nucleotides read TGTGCCAGCACCCCCAGCGGCGTCTCCACAGATACGCAGTATTTT.

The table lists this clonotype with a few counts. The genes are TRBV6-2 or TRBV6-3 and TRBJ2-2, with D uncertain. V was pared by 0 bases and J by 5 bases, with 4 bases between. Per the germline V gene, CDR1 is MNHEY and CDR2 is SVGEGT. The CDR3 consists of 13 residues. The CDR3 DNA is TGTGCCAGCAGTTACTCGTGGACCGGGGAGCTGTTTTTT. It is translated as CASSYSWTGELFF.

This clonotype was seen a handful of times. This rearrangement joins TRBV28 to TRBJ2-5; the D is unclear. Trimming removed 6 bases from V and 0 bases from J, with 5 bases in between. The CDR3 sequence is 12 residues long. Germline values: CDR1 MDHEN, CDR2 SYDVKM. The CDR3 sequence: CASRVDQETQYF. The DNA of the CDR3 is TGTGCCAGCAGGGTGGACCAAGAGACCCAGTACTTC.